Below are 2 T cell receptor beta chains sequenced from a single sample in a study of cytomegalovirus exposure and HLA in healthy donors. PCR was performed using 60 Vbeta and 13 Jbeta primers. Measured with immunoSEQ multiplex PCR; TCRdb has only the in-frame clones, and not every one. The repertoire has more than 200,000 clones, approximately 70% of them found once; the top ten carry 2.6%. Sequencing used PBMCs. These receptors all stem from a man aged 35-49 years in good health and CMV-seropositive.

The chain has TRBV13 and TRBJ2-1, with no clear D. The CDR3 has 15 amino acids. V dropped 0 bases and J dropped 7 bases, with 13 bases sitting between them. Germline CDR1 and CDR2: PRHDT and FYEKMQ (reference sequence). The CDR3 sequence is CASSLGRGFGNEQFF. The DNA for the CDR3 is TGTGCCAGCAGCTTAGGCCGAGGCTTCGGGAATGAGCAGTTCTTC.

V and J are TRBV6-4 and TRBJ2-3; the D is unclear. In germline, CDR1 is MRHNA, CDR2 SNTAGT. This CDR3 comprises 14 residues. The V end was cut by 2 bases, the J end by 2 bases, with 8 bases between. The CDR3 DNA reads as TGTGCCAGCAGTGACCAACTCTTCACAGATACGCAGTATTTT. Translated, it gives CASSDQLFTDTQYF.